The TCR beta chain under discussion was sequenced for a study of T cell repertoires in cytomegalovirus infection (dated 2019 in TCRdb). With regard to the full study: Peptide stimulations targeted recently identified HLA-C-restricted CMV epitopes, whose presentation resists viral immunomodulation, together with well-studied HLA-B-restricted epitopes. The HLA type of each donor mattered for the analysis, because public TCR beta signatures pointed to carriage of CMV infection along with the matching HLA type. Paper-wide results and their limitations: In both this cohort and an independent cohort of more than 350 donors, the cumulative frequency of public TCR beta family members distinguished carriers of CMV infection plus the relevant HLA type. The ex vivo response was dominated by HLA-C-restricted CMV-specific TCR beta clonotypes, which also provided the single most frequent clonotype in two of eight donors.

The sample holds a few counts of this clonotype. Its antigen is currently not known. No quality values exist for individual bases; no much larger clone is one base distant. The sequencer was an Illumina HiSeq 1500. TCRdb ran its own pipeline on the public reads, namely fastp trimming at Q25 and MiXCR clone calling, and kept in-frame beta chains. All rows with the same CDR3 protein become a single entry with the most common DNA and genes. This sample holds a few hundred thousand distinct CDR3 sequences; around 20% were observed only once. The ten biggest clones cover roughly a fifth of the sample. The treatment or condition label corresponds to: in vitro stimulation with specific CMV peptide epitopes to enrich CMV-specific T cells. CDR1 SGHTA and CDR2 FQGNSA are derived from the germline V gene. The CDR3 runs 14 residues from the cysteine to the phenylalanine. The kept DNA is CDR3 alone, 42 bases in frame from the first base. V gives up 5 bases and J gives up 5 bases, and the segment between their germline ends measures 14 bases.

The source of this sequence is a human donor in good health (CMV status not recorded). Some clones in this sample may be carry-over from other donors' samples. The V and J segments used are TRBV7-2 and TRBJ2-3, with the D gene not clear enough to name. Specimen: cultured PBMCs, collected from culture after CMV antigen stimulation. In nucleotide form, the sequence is TGTGCCAGCAGCACTAACCCCGCCGTAGATACGCAGTATTTT. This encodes CASSTNPAVDTQYF. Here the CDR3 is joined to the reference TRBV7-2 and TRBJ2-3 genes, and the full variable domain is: GAGVSQSPSNKVTEKGKDVELRCDPISGHTALYWYRQSLGQGLEFLIYFQGNSAPDKSGLPSDRFSAERTGGSVSTLTIQRTQQEDSAVYLCASSTNPAVDTQYFGPGTRLTVL.